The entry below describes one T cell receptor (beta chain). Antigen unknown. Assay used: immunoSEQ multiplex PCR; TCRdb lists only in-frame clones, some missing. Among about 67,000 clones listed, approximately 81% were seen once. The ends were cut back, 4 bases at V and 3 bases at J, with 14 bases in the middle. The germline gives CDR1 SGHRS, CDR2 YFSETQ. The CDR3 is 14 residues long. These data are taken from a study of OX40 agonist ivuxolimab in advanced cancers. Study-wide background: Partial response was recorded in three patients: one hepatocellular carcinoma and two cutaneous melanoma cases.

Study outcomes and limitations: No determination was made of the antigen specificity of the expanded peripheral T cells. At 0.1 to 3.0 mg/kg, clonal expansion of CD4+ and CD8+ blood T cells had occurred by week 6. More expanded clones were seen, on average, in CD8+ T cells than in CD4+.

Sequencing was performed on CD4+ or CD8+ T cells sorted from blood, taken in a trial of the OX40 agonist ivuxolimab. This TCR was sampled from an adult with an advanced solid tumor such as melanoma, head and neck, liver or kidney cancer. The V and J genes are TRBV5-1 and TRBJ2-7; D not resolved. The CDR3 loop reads CASSASSTGYEQYF. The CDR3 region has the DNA TGCGCCAGCAGCGCCTCCTCCACGGGCTACGAGCAGTACTTC. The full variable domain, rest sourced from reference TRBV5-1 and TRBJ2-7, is KAGVTQTPRYLIKTRGQQVTLSCSPISGHRSVSWYQQTPGQGLQFLFEYFSETQRNKGNFPGRFSGRQFSNSRSEMNVSTLELGDSALYLCASSASSTGYEQYFGPGTRLTVT.